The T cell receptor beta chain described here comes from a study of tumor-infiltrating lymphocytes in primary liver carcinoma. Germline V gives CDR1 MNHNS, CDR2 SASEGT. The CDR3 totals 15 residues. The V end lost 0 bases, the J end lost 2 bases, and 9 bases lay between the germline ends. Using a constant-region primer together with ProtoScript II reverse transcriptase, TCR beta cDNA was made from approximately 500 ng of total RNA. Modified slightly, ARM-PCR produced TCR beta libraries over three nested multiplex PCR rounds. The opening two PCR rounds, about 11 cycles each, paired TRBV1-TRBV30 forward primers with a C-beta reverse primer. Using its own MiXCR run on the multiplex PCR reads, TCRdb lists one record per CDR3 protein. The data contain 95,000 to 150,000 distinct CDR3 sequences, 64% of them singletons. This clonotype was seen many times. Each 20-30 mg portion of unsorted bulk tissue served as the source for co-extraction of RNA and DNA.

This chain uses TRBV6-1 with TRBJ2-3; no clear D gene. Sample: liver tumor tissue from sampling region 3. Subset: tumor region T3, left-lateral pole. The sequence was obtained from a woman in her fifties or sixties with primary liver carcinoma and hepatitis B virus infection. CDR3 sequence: CASSEAARFTDTQYF. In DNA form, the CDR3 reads TGTGCCAGCAGTGAAGCGGCCAGATTCACAGATACGCAGTATTTT.